A selection of T cell receptor beta chains follows, all from one sample in a study of T cell responses to AZD1222 COVID-19 vaccine. Some clones are missing from TCRdb's copy, which holds only in-frame ones; the method was immunoSEQ multiplex PCR. The sample comprises tens of thousands of clones, more than 75% of which are singletons, and roughly 5.6% rests with the top ten. The specimen comprised peripheral blood, sampled on day 0 of MenACWY control vaccination. All receptors come from an adult in good health. The CDR3 runs from the conserved cysteine through the conserved F or W. D genes are given only for firm matches. Clone size is shown for a subset of rows, as once, few, many or a class of expanded clone.

CDR3 protein | CDR3 DNA | D gene | V gene | clone size | J gene
CASSPQHLQGASDTEAFF | TGCGCCAGCAGCCCCCAACATTTACAGGGGGCGTCGGACACTGAAGCTTTCTTT | TRBD1 | TRBV4-1 | - | TRBJ1-1
CAIGGTGPYEQYF | TGTGCCATTGGCGGGACAGGGCCCTACGAGCAGTACTTC | TRBD1 | TRBV10-3 | - | TRBJ2-7
CASRVGGNTEAFF | TGTGCCAGCAGGGTCGGGGGGAACACTGAAGCTTTCTTT | - | TRBV2 | - | TRBJ1-1
CASSLGGARVDTEAFF | TGTGCCAGCAGCCTCGGGGGAGCCCGGGTGGACACTGAAGCTTTCTTT | - | TRBV7-9 | - | TRBJ1-1
CASSFRGSDTQYF | TGTGCCAGCAGTTTCCGTGGGAGTGATACGCAGTATTTT | - | TRBV27 | - | TRBJ2-3
CATSDPQQGQETQYF | TGTGCCACCAGTGATCCACAACAGGGTCAAGAGACCCAGTACTTC | - | TRBV24-1 | - | TRBJ2-5
CASSLGPGQGSYEQYF | TGCGCCAGCAGCTTGGGGCCGGGACAGGGATCCTACGAGCAGTACTTC | TRBD1 | TRBV5-1 | - | TRBJ2-7
CASSKGAALIEANYGYTF | TGTGCCAGCAGCAAAGGGGCAGCTTTGATTGAGGCTAACTATGGCTACACCTTC | - | TRBV21-1 | - | TRBJ1-2
CAINLGGNKSYEQYF | TGTGCCATCAATTTGGGCGGGAATAAGTCCTACGAGCAGTACTTC | - | TRBV10-3 | - | TRBJ2-7
CASSLAQGRTEKLFF | TGTGCCAGCAGCTTAGCACAGGGGCGCACCGAAAAACTGTTTTTT | TRBD1 | TRBV7-8 | - | TRBJ1-4
CASSLRLVYGYTF | TGTGCCAGCAGTTTACGGCTCGTCTATGGCTACACCTTC | - | TRBV12-3/TRBV12-4 | - | TRBJ1-2
CASSGGTYEQYF | TGCGCCAGCAGTGGAGGGACCTACGAGCAGTACTTC | - | TRBV10-1 | - | TRBJ2-7
CASSLTGQQTYEQYF | TGTGCCAGCAGTTTAACCGGACAGCAAACCTACGAGCAGTACTTC | - | TRBV28 | - | TRBJ2-7
CASSIAKTYEQYF | TGTGCCAGTAGTATCGCCAAGACCTACGAGCAGTACTTC | - | TRBV19 | - | TRBJ2-7
CASSLTTSGTYNEQFF | TGTGCCAGCAGCCTAACCACTAGCGGGACTTACAATGAGCAGTTCTTC | TRBD2 | TRBV4-2 | - | TRBJ2-1
CASSLSQGAGYGYTF | TGTGCCAGCAGCCTTTCCCAGGGGGCGGGCTATGGCTACACCTTC | TRBD1 | TRBV5-5 | - | TRBJ1-2
CASSPDRATNEKLFF | TGCGCCAGCAGCCCGGACAGGGCAACTAATGAAAAACTGTTTTTT | TRBD1 | TRBV5-1 | - | TRBJ1-4
CASSQEVRLGPAAVEQFF | TGTGCCAGCAGCCAAGAAGTAAGGCTAGGCCCGGCGGCGGTTGAGCAGTTCTTC | - | TRBV4-2 | - | TRBJ2-1
CATSRAGGDYGYTF | TGTGCCACCAGCAGAGCCGGGGGTGACTATGGCTACACCTTC | - | TRBV15 | - | TRBJ1-2
CASSDRGGQPQHF | TGTGCCAGCAGTGACAGGGGCGGTCAGCCCCAGCATTTT | - | TRBV6-1 | few | TRBJ1-5
CASSLVVGDSYEQYF | TGCGCCAGCAGCTTGGTGGTGGGTGACTCCTACGAGCAGTACTTC | - | TRBV5-1 | once | TRBJ2-7
CASSSSQGPRAEQYF | TGTGCCAGCAGTTCGTCTCAGGGTCCTCGGGCCGAGCAGTACTTC | - | TRBV28 | once | TRBJ2-7
CASSTPGQGHGYTF | TGTGCCAGTAGTACGCCGGGACAGGGGCATGGCTACACCTTC | TRBD1 | TRBV19 | - | TRBJ1-2
CASSDSGSLAGWSTDTQYF | TGTGCCAGCAGTGACTCGGGTAGTCTAGCGGGATGGAGCACAGATACGCAGTATTTT | TRBD2 | TRBV6-4 | - | TRBJ2-3
CASSFVQIQETQYF | TGCGCCAGCAGCTTTGTACAGATCCAAGAGACCCAGTACTTC | - | TRBV5-1 | - | TRBJ2-5
CASTLAGGPETQYF | TGTGCCAGCACCCTAGCGGGAGGGCCGGAGACCCAGTACTTC | TRBD2 | TRBV5-4 | - | TRBJ2-5
CSVEGTGDGYEQYF | TGCAGCGTTGAAGGGACAGGGGACGGATACGAGCAGTACTTC | TRBD1 | TRBV29-1 | - | TRBJ2-7
CASSLAGRENTEAFF | TGTGCCAGCAGCTTGGCGGGCAGAGAGAACACTGAAGCTTTCTTT | - | TRBV7-9 | - | TRBJ1-1
CASSPRGLLRTDTQYF | TGTGCCAGCAGCCCACGGGGCCTCTTACGCACAGATACGCAGTATTTT | - | TRBV14 | - | TRBJ2-3
CASRSSGGAAETQYF | TGTGCCAGCCGATCTAGCGGGGGGGCCGCAGAGACCCAGTACTTC | TRBD2 | TRBV19 | once | TRBJ2-5
CASSKGTGANEQFF | TGCGCCAGCAGCAAAGGGACAGGGGCAAATGAGCAGTTCTTC | TRBD1 | TRBV5-1 | - | TRBJ2-1
CAIQPGQGSTEAFF | TGTGCCATCCAACCGGGACAGGGATCCACTGAAGCTTTCTTT | TRBD1 | TRBV10-3 | - | TRBJ1-1
CAISDTNYEQYF | TGTGCCATCAGTGATACTAACTACGAGCAGTACTTC | - | TRBV10-3 | few | TRBJ2-7
CASIGGQVAFF | TGTGCCAGCATTGGGGGGCAAGTAGCTTTCTTT | - | TRBV6-6 | - | TRBJ1-1
CASREGLAIQDTQYF | TGTGCCAGCAGAGAGGGACTAGCGATACAAGATACGCAGTATTTT | TRBD2 | TRBV7-2 | - | TRBJ2-3
CATSTRTGASNQPQHF | TGTGCCACCAGCACCAGGACAGGGGCTAGCAATCAGCCCCAGCATTTT | TRBD1 | TRBV15 | - | TRBJ1-5
CASSLGFLSYNSPLHF | TGTGCCAGCAGCTTGGGATTCCTCTCCTATAATTCACCCCTCCACTTT | - | TRBV5-6 | - | TRBJ1-6
CASSLGTGGGTEAFF | TGTGCCAGCAGCTTAGGGACAGGGGGCGGCACTGAAGCTTTCTTT | TRBD1 | TRBV7-9 | - | TRBJ1-1
CASSERTSGPYEQYF | TGTGCCAGCAGTGAACGCACTAGCGGACCCTACGAGCAGTACTTC | TRBD2 | TRBV6-1 | - | TRBJ2-7
CASSIQATSGNTIYF | TGTGCCAGTAGTATACAGGCCACCTCTGGAAACACCATATATTTT | - | TRBV19 | - | TRBJ1-3
CASSPIRPGRDEQYF | TGTGCCAGCAGTCCTATCCGGCCAGGGAGGGACGAGCAGTACTTC | TRBD2 | TRBV6-5 | once | TRBJ2-7
CASSLPTSGNQPQHF | TGTGCCAGCAGTTTACCTACAAGTGGGAATCAGCCCCAGCATTTT | - | TRBV28 | - | TRBJ1-5
CASRFDSLNEQFF | TGTGCCAGCAGATTCGACAGCCTCAATGAGCAGTTCTTC | - | TRBV5-4 | few | TRBJ2-1
CASSSGQGPIVNNEQFF | TGCGCCAGCAGCAGCGGACAGGGTCCCATCGTTAACAATGAGCAGTTCTTC | TRBD1 | TRBV5-1 | - | TRBJ2-1
CASSLVPRLGGYTF | TGTGCCAGCAGCTTGGTTCCCAGACTGGGAGGCTACACCTTC | - | TRBV5-5 | once | TRBJ1-2
CASTPGLAGSRETQYF | TGTGCCAGCACCCCGGGGTTAGCGGGGAGTCGAGAGACCCAGTACTTC | TRBD2 | TRBV11-2 | - | TRBJ2-5
CASEIAGGETQYF | TGTGCCAGCGAAATAGCGGGAGGAGAGACCCAGTACTTC | TRBD2 | TRBV28 | - | TRBJ2-5
CASSLAPPNEQYF | TGCGCCAGCAGCTTGGCCCCCCCCAACGAGCAGTACTTC | - | TRBV5-1 | - | TRBJ2-7
CASSTPTGGSYNEQFF | TGTGCCAGCAGTACCCCGACAGGGGGCTCCTACAATGAGCAGTTCTTC | TRBD1 | TRBV28 | - | TRBJ2-1
CASHRTGGTEAFF | TGTGCCAGCCATCGTACGGGGGGCACTGAAGCTTTCTTT | - | TRBV11-2 | - | TRBJ1-1
CASSNRDRGNTEAFF | TGTGCCAGCAGCAACCGGGACAGGGGGAACACTGAAGCTTTCTTT | TRBD1 | TRBV3-1/TRBV3-2 | - | TRBJ1-1
CASSTLDLKMTYEQYF | TGTGCCAGCAGTACACTAGATCTTAAGATGACCTACGAGCAGTACTTC | - | TRBV6-2/TRBV6-3 | - | TRBJ2-7